The 2 T cell receptor beta chains given below trace back to one sample, sequenced in a study of cytomegalovirus exposure and HLA in healthy donors. Researchers ran the PCR with 60 Vbeta and 13 Jbeta primers. Assay: immunoSEQ multiplex PCR; the TCRdb copy retains only in-frame clones and omits some. Of about 250,000 clones listed, 78% are singletons. The specimen was PBMCs. All receptors derive from a boy aged 5-17 years in good health and CMV-seronegative.

The table lists this clone with a count of one. The chain employs TRBV6-5 and TRBJ1-1; weak D call: TRBD1 (5 bases). The CDR3 covers 14 residues. Germline V CDR1 and CDR2: MNHEY, SVGAGI. Trimming pared 6 bases from V and 1 base from J, leaving 12 bases between. CDR3 residues: CASSQGYENTEAFF. The CDR3 bases are TGTGCCAGCAGCCAGGGATACGAGAACACTGAAGCTTTCTTT.

The chain carries TRBV5-4 and TRBJ2-5; D might be TRBD1 (6 bases). V gave up 0 bases and J gave up 4 bases, with 10 bases separating them. The CDR3 is 14 residues long. CDR1 and CDR2 (germline): SGHNT, YYREEE (reference sequence). The CDR3 spells CASSLEAGVETQYF. As DNA, the CDR3 is TGTGCCAGCAGCTTGGAGGCAGGGGTAGAGACCCAGTACTTC.